The clone carrying this T cell receptor beta chain was seen repeatedly, ten times or more. Its matching antigen is unknown. Between the trimmed V and J ends, which lost 3 bases and 5 bases, there was a span of 13 bases. The CDR3 is made up of 15 amino acids. Germline loops: CDR1 KGHDR, CDR2 SFDVKD. The record originates from a study of neurological immune-mediated disorders. Study-level results: HTLV-1-associated myelopathy had the most TCR clonal expansion, and multiple sclerosis had the least, less than healthy controls.

5'RACE with 10-nucleotide random UMIs produced the cDNA. Over 170 million TCR-beta sequences from 15-18 subjects were obtained in each sequencing run. From the 5' RACE reads, TCRdb called clonotypes with MiXCR, one entry per CDR3 protein. The sample gives some 66,000 distinct CDR3 sequences, 3% to 4% of which show up once; about 4% is in the top ten. The sequence was collected from a man aged 40-55 years with multiple sclerosis. The sequenced material came from PBMCs. The chain is built from TRBV24-1 and TRBJ2-1; D is ambiguous. CDR3 nucleotides: TGTGCCACCAGTGATAGTATGGGAATACACAATGAGCAGTTCTTC. It translates to CATSDSMGIHNEQFF.